This T cell receptor beta chain was profiled in a study of a mutant IDH1 vaccine in newly diagnosed glioma. CDR3 length: 13 amino acids. The germline CDR1 and CDR2 sequences are SQVTM and ANQGSEA. V was trimmed by 4 bases and J by 1 base, leaving 8 bases between them. Here immunoSEQ multiplex PCR was the method, and the copy in TCRdb shows in-frame clones only, minus some. The sample yields approximately 92,000 clones, 80% seen once. Time point reported: baseline, week 1 (first vaccination visit). Described treatment: pre-vaccination baseline after standard-of-care therapy. The TCR sequence derives from a man aged 35 to 55 with glioma. This chain uses TRBV29-1 with TRBJ1-5, with D unresolved. The sequences come from PBMCs, collected from a glioma patient treated with radiotherapy, temozolomide or both. The CDR3 region has the DNA TGCAGCGTTGGCGGCCCGAGCAATCAGCCCCAGCATTTT. Protein product: CSVGGPSNQPQHF.